This is a list of T cell receptor beta chains from one sample in a study of T-cell memory formation after mild COVID-19. TCRdb reanalysed the 5' RACE reads using MiXCR and keeps one entry per CDR3 protein. This table holds about 250,000 distinct CDR3 sequences, less than 20% found once. Sequencing input: PBMCs or a T cell subset sorted from them (not recorded which). The origin of the receptors is an adult woman who had mild COVID-19 (a few samples of this study predate the infection). Cell type and time point are not known. Both conserved end residues are part of each CDR3. A D gene is named only where the DNA matches it firmly. Clone size is given for some rows only: seen once, a few or many times, or a class if the clone is expanded.

clone_size | d_call | j_call | v_call | cdr3_aa | cdr3_nt
- | - | TRBJ1-3 | TRBV29-1 | CSVETGSGNTIYF | TGCAGCGTTGAAACAGGGTCAGGAAACACCATATATTTT
- | - | TRBJ1-2 | TRBV20-1 | CSARADYGYTF | TGCAGTGCTAGAGCGGACTATGGCTACACCTTC
- | - | TRBJ1-1 | TRBV5-1 | CASSLGGGANTEAFF | TGCGCCAGCAGCTTGGGTGGTGGGGCGAACACTGAAGCTTTCTTT
many | - | TRBJ2-7 | TRBV5-1 | CASSLSSYEQYF | TGCGCCAGCAGCTTGAGCTCCTACGAGCAGTACTTC
- | TRBD1 | TRBJ2-5 | TRBV20-1 | CSARGPSGGQETQYF | TGCAGTGCTAGAGGCCCGTCAGGGGGCCAAGAGACCCAGTACTTC
- | - | TRBJ2-7 | TRBV3-1 | CATRVGHEQYF | TGTGCCACGAGGGTAGGCCACGAGCAGTACTTC
- | TRBD1 | TRBJ2-5 | TRBV5-1 | CASSLQGADQETQYF | TGCGCCAGCAGCTTACAGGGGGCGGATCAGGAGACCCAGTACTTC
few | TRBD1 | TRBJ1-1 | TRBV29-1 | CSAGQGGATSTEAFF | TGCAGCGCGGGACAGGGGGGCGCGACGTCGACTGAAGCTTTCTTT
few | - | TRBJ2-3 | TRBV29-1 | CSVGGTLNRGDTQYF | TGCAGCGTGGGCGGGACACTCAATCGAGGAGATACGCAGTATTTT
- | - | TRBJ2-5 | TRBV12-3/TRBV12-4 | CASSARRETQYF | TGTGCCAGCAGCGCGCGACGAGAGACCCAGTACTTC
many | - | TRBJ1-1 | TRBV7-6 | CASSPMQGFMNTEAFF | TGTGCCAGCAGCCCAATGCAGGGCTTCATGAACACTGAAGCTTTCTTT